The present entry profiles one T cell receptor beta chain with its context. The specificity of this receptor is unknown. Base qualities were left out, and no much larger clone turns up one base away. TCR beta repertoires were profiled from peripheral blood of about a dozen young patients with multiple sclerosis to demonstrate the VDJtools post-analysis software. Multiple sclerosis patients were children and adolescents aged about 6 to 15 years. The sample originates from a study of post-analysis software for immune sequencing data (dated by TCRdb to the mid-2010s). About the study as a whole: Disease courses on record covered relapsing-remitting, secondary progressive and progressive-relapsing multiple sclerosis, though some patients had no subtype annotation. The multiple sclerosis patient repertoires were compared with 10 or so previously published healthy control repertoires from donors aged 6 to 25 years. A subset of samples was prepared in parallel using single-end sample barcoding, then pooled and co-amplified after Illumina adapter ligation.

Looking up the germline V gene yields CDR1 SQVTM and CDR2 ANQGSEA. There are 18 amino acids in the CDR3, from cysteine to phenylalanine inclusive. The sequence is cut down to CDR3 DNA, 54 bases in frame from base 1. V lost 7 bases and J lost 3 bases, and the count of bases not matched to a germline gene is 22. Broader findings and caveats from the paper: The control group was slightly older than the multiple sclerosis patient group. Direct clustering with F measure showed strong co-clustering of samples prepared in the same batch, prompting a batch-effect correction. Significantly higher frequencies in patients than in controls were found for roughly 5 TRBV segments, including TRBV5-6, TRBV5-1 and TRBV20-1. Significantly lower normalized Chao1 diversity was found in multiple sclerosis patients than in controls, suggesting substantial peripheral T-cell clonal expansion.

Library construction relied on PCR. The sequencing machine was an Illumina HiSeq 2500. To reduce PCR and sequencing biases, unique molecular identifiers were incorporated into the TCR beta cDNA libraries. Approximately 500,000 cDNA molecules were obtained per 1 to 10 million input T cells, so each molecule approximated one T cell. The patient libraries were prepared and sequenced using the same protocol as the earlier healthy control dataset. Samples belonging to the same batch were prepared together, multiplexed and sequenced on a shared HiSeq lane. The study's own analysis went as follows. MIGEC was used to process the raw barcoded reads, and molecular identifier groups with only a single read were discarded before consensus assembly and CDR3 extraction. Clonotype tables were post-analysed with VDJtools, normalizing diversity by down-sampling all datasets to the smallest sample size. Repertoire overlap clustering matched CDR3 amino acid but not nucleotide sequences to correct batch-related cross-sample contamination. TCRdb handled the public reads itself, with Q25 trimming in fastp and clone calling in MiXCR, and kept productive beta chains. Rows with a matching CDR3 protein are joined into one entry that keeps the most common DNA and genes. For this entry, the V and J calls and clone size follow TCRdb and not the study's own pipeline. The sample data list approximately 460,000 distinct CDR3 sequences, and under 55% of these were observed just once. Jointly, the top ten make up 9.5% to 13% of the sample.

Recombination linked TRBV29-1 to TRBJ2-7, with 9 middle bases fitting TRBD1. This clonotype was sampled from a girl between 10 and 17 years old with multiple sclerosis. The sample comprised blood. The DNA sequence is given as TGCAGCGCCGGACAATGGCGCCGAAATCAGACAGGGGGCTACGAGCAGTACTTC. This yields the protein CSAGQWRRNQTGGYEQYF.